This entry concerns a single T cell receptor (beta chain). Assay used: immunoSEQ multiplex PCR; TCRdb lists only in-frame clones, some missing. The data hold fewer than 70,000 clones, with over 75% observed a single time. The time point is: after dendritic cell vaccination, including at tumor progression/relapse. These data come from a study of glioma-infiltrating T cells after dendritic cell vaccination. Per germline, CDR1 SNHLY and CDR2 FYNNEI. CDR3 length equals 13 residues. V was clipped by 8 bases and J by 1 base, with 6 bases between them. This sequence was found in a human donor with glioblastoma. This rearrangement joins TRBV2 to TRBJ1-6; possible D gene TRBD1, 5 bases. This specimen was blood, taken after dendritic cell vaccination. In DNA form, the CDR3 reads TGTGCCAGCCGACAGTCCTATAATTCACCCCTCCACTTT. This encodes CASRQSYNSPLHF.